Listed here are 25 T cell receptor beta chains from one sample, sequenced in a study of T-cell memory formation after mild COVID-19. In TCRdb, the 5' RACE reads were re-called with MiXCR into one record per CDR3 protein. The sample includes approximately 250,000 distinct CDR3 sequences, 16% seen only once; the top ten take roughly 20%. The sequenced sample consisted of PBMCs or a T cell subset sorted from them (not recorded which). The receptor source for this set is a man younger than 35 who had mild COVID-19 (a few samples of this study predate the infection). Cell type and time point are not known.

CDR3 sequence: CASSQASGLFSSYEQYF. The CDR3 DNA reads as TGCGCCAGCAGCCAAGCATCGGGCTTGTTTAGCTCCTACGAGCAGTACTTC. The chain carries TRBV4-3 and TRBJ2-7; no reliable D call. CDR3 length: 17 amino acids. In germline, CDR1 is LGHNA, CDR2 YSLEER. The V end lost 1 base, the J end lost 0 bases, and 16 bases lay between the germline ends.

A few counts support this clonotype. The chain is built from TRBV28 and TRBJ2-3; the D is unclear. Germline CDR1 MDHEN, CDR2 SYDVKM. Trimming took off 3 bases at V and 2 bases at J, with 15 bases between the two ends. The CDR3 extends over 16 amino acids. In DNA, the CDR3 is TGTGCCAGCAGTTTCTCCCTTGACCAAAACACAGATACGCAGTATTTT. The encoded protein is CASSFSLDQNTDTQYF.

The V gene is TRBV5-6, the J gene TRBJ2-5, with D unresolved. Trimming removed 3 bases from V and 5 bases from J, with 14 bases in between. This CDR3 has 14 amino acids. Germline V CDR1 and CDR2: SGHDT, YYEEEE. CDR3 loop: CASSWSRVRETQYF. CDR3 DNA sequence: TGTGCCAGCAGCTGGAGTAGGGTTCGGGAGACCCAGTACTTC.

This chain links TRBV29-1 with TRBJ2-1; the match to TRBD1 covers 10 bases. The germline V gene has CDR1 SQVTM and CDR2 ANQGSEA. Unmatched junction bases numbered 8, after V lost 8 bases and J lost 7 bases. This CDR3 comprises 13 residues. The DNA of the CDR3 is TGCAGCACCAGACAGGGGGCGCGAAATGAGCAGTTCTTC. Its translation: CSTRQGARNEQFF.

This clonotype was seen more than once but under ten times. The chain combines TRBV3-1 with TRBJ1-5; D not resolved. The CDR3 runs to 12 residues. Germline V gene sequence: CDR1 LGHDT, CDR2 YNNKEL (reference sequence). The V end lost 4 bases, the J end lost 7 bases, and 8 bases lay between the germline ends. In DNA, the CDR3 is TGTGCCAGCAGCCGGGGTTGGCAGCCCCAGCATTTT. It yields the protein CASSRGWQPQHF.

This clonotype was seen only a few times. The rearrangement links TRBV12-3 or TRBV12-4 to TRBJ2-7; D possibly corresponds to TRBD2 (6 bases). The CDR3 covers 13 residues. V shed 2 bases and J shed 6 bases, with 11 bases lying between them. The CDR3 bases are TGTGCCAGCAGTTTATGGGAGGAATTCGAGCAGTACTTC. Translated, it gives CASSLWEEFEQYF.

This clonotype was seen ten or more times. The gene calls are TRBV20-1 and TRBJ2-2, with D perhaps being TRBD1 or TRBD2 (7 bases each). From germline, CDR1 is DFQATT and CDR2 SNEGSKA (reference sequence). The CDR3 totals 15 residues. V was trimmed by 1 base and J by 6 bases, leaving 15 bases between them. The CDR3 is CSARAGGGQSGELFF. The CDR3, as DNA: TGCAGTGCTAGAGCAGGGGGAGGGCAATCCGGGGAGCTGTTTTTT.

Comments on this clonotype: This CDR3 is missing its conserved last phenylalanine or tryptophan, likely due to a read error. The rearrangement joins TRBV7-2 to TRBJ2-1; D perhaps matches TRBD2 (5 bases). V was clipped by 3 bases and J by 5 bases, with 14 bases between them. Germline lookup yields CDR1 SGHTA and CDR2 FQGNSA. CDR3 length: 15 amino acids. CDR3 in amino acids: CASSLARAGNNEQFS. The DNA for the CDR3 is TGTGCCAGCAGCTTGGCTCGGGCCGGGAACAATGAGCAGTTCTCC.

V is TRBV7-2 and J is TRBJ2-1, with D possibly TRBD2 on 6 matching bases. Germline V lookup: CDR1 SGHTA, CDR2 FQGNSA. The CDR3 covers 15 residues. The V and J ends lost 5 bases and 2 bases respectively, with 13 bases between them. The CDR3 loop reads CASSPIAAAYNEQFF. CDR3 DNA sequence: TGTGCCAGCAGCCCCATAGCGGCGGCCTACAATGAGCAGTTCTTC.

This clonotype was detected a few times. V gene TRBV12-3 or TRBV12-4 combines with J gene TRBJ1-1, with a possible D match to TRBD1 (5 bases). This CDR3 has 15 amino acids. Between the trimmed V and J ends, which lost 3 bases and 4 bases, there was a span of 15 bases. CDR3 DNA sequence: TGTGCCAGCAGTTTGTTGGGGGGGGTGGGCACTGAAGCTTTCTTT. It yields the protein CASSLLGGVGTEAFF.

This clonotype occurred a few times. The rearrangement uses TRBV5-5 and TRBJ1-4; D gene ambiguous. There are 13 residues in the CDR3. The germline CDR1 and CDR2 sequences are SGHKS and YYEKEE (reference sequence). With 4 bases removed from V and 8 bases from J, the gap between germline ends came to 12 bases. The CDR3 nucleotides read TGTGCCAGCAGCCCCCTTAAGGAGGAAAAACTGTTTTTT. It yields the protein CASSPLKEEKLFF.

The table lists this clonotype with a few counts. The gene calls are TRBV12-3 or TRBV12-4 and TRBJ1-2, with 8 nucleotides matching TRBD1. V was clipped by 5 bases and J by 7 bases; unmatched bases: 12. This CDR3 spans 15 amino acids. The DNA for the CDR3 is TGTGCCAGCAGTACAAGAGGACAGGGTCACACTGGCTACACCTTC. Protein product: CASSTRGQGHTGYTF.

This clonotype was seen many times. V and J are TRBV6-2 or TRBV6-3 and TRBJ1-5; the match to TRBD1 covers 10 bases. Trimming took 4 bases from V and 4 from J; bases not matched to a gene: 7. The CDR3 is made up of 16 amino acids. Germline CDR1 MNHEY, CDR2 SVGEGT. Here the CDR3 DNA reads TGTGCCAGCAGTTCCCTGGACAGGGGGGATAATCAGCCCCAGCATTTT. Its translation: CASSSLDRGDNQPQHF.

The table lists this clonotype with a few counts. Here the CDR3 reads CASSLLGGSSYEQYF. The CDR3 DNA sequence: TGTGCCAGCAGTCTGCTTGGGGGTAGCTCCTACGAGCAGTACTTC. The chain couples TRBV12-3 or TRBV12-4 to TRBJ2-7, with D perhaps being TRBD1 or TRBD2 (5 bases each). V lost 5 bases and J 0 bases, leaving 14 bases between the germline ends. CDR3 length: 15 residues.

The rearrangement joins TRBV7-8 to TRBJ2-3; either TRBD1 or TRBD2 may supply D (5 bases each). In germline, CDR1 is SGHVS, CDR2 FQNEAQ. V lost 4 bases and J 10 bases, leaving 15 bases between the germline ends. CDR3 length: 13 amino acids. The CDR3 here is CASSSRFRDPQYF. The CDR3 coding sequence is TGTGCCAGCAGCTCCCGATTCCGGGACCCGCAGTATTTT.

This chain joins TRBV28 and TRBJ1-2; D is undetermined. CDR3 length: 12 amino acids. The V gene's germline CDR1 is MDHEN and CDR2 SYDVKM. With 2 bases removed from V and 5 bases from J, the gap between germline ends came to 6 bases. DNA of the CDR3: TGTGCCAGCAGTTTAAAACCGTATGGCTACACCTTC. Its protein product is CASSLKPYGYTF.

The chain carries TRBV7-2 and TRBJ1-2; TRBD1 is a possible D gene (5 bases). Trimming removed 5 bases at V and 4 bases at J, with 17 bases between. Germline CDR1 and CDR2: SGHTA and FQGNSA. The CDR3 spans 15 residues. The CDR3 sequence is CASSPFAGYPYGYTF. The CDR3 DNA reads TGTGCCAGCAGCCCGTTCGCAGGGTATCCCTATGGCTACACCTTC.

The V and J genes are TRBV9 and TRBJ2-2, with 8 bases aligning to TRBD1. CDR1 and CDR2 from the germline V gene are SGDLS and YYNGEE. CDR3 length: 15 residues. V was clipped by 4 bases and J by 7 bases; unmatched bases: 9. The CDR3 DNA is TGTGCCAGCAGCTCGGACAGGGATATTGACGGGGAGCTGTTTTTT. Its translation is CASSSDRDIDGELFF.

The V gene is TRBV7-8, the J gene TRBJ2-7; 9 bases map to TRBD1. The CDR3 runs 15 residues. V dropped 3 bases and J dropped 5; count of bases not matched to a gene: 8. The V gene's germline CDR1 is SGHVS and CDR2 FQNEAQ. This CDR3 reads CASSFPGTGRNEQYF. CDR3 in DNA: TGTGCCAGCAGCTTCCCCGGGACAGGGAGAAACGAGCAGTACTTC.

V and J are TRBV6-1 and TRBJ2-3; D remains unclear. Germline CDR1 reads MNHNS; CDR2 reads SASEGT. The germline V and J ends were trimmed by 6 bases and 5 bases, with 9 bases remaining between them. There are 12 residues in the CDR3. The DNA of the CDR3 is TGTGCCAGCAGAAAGGCAGTAGATACGCAGTATTTT. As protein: CASRKAVDTQYF.

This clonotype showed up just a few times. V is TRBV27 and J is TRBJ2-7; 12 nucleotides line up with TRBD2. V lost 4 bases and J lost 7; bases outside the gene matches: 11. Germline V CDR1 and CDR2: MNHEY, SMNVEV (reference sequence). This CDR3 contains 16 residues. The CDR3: CASSSRTSGALSEQYV. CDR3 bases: TGTGCCAGCAGTTCTAGGACTAGCGGGGCCCTTAGTGAGCAGTACGTC.

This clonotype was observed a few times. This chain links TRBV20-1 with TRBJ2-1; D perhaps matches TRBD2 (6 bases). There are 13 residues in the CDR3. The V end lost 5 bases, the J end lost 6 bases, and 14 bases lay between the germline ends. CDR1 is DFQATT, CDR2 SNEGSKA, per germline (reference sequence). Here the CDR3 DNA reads TGCAGTGCTGGAGGGCTAGCCCCCAATGAGCAGTTCTTC. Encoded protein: CSAGGLAPNEQFF.

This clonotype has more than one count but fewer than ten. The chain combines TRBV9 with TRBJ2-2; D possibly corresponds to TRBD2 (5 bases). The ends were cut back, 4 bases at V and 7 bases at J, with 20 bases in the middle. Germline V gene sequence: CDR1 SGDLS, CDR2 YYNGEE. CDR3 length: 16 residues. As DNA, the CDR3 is TGTGCCAGCAGCAACCCCAGCGGTTTATTTGTCGGGGAGCTGTTTTTT. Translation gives CASSNPSGLFVGELFF.

CDR3 amino acids: CASYRGPIGNEQFF. The DNA of the CDR3 is TGCGCCAGCTACAGGGGGCCTATAGGAAATGAGCAGTTCTTC. The chain joins TRBV5-1 to TRBJ2-1, with 9 positions matching TRBD1. The CDR3 contains 14 residues. Germline V gene lookup returns CDR1 SGHRS and CDR2 YFSETQ. The ends lost 7 bases at V and 7 bases at J; junction bases unmatched: 9. The full variable domain, rest sourced from reference TRBV5-1 and TRBJ2-1, is KAGVTQTPRYLIKTRGQQVTLSCSPISGHRSVSWYQQTPGQGLQFLFEYFSETQRNKGNFPGRFSGRQFSNSRSEMNVSTLELGDSALYLCASYRGPIGNEQFFGPGTRLTVL.

The CDR3 DNA follows: TGTGCCAGCTCCATCACGTCGAGCGGGGATGCCTGCGAGCAGTACTTC. Residues: CASSITSSGDACEQYF. The chain is built from TRBV18 and TRBJ2-7; TRBD2 agrees at 7 bases. V was pared by 6 bases and J by 6 bases, with 17 bases of the junction left unmatched. CDR3 length: 16 residues. Germline V gene data show CDR1 as KGHSH and CDR2 as LQKENI. The whole variable domain, remainder taken from reference TRBV18 and TRBJ2-7, is NAGVMQNPRHLVRRRGQEARLRCSPMKGHSHVYWYRQLPEEGLKFMVYLQKENIIDESGMPKERFSAEFPKEGPSILRIQQVVRGDSAAYFCASSITSSGDACEQYFGPGTRLTVT.